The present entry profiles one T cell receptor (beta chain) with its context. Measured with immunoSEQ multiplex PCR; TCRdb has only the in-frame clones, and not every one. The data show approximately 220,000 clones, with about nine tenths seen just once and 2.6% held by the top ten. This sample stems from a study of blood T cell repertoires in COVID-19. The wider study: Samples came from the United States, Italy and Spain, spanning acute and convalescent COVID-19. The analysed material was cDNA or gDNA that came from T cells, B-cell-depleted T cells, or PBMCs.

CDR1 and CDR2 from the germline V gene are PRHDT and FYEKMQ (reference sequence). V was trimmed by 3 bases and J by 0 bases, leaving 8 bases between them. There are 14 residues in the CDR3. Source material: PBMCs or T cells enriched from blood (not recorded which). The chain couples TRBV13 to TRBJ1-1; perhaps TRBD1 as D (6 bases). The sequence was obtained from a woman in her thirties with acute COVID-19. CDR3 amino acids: CASSFGTLNTEAFF. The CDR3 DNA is TGTGCCAGCAGCTTCGGGACATTGAACACTGAAGCTTTCTTT.